This T cell receptor (beta chain) was identified in a study of blood T cells in healthy people across ages (dated by TCRdb to 2014 to 2015). Looking at the study overall: Template switching captured roughly one uniquely barcoded TCR beta cDNA molecule per two T cells in model experiments. The study measured age-related changes in TCR beta repertoire diversity using deep sequencing normalized with unique cDNA molecular identifiers. The donors were divided into four age groups: young (average approximately 15 years), middle-aged (under 40), aged (roughly 60) and long-lived (nearly 85). To avoid experimental bias, donors of different ages were distributed randomly across sequencing lanes. Two additional independent replicas of 1 million unique cDNA reads from the same blood draw were analyzed for two donors (one aged 18 to 30 and one aged 80 or older). Study-wide findings and limitations: Observed TCR beta diversity per million T cells fell roughly linearly with age, and a significant reduction was already apparent by age roughly 40. Because donor CMV infection status was unknown, age-related changes in expanded clonotypes were potentially confounded. A strong correlation was found between observed TCR beta diversity and the percentage of naive T cells measured by flow cytometry. Compared with the aged group, the long-lived group had more naive CD4+ T cells, fewer expanded clones and increased TCR diversity, suggesting age selection. Since profiling was done on bulk unsorted PBMCs, naive and antigen-experienced compartments could not be conclusively compared. Estimates of total diversity based on one million sequenced T cells were regarded as lower bounds and as underestimates.

With regard to this clonotype: No antigen is known for it. No clone much larger than this one lies a single base away; base qualities are absent.

Systemically healthy Caucasian individuals from Russia, approximately 39 in total and aged about 6 to 100 years, were included as donors. Each donor gave around 9.5 milliliters of peripheral blood, collected into EDTA-treated Vacutainer tubes. Ficoll-Paque density-gradient centrifugation was used to isolate PBMCs, with at least 6 million per sample. Trizol reagent was used to extract total RNA from the PBMCs, yielding at least 5 micrograms per sample. The percentages of naive CD45RAhigh/CD27high T cells were determined by flow cytometry on a PBMC aliquot from every donor. The library was produced with 5' RACE. The reads were generated on an Illumina HiSeq 2500. A second PCR of roughly 6 to 12 cycles was run with a J-beta primer mix and a sample-barcoded 5' primer. Each TCR beta cDNA molecule received a unique molecular identifier from a template-switch 5' adaptor carrying 12 random nucleotides. At least 2.5 million CDR3-containing paired-end reads were obtained from each sample. The Mint cDNA synthesis kit, primed by a TRBC-specific oligonucleotide, was used to synthesize first-strand cDNA from all RNA. Following uracil-DNA glycosylase treatment, all cDNA underwent a first 18-cycle PCR with the universal primers M1SS and BC2_uni_R. The source study handled its data this way. Normalization of each sample was performed by random selection of 1 million high-quality reads, each carrying a distinct molecular identifier. Instead of being binned into consensus sequences, reads that shared molecular identifiers were thrown out. MiTCR, run with a Q25 quality threshold and the strictest error-elimination algorithm, handled CDR3 identification, clonotype clustering and error correction. A nonparametric unseen species model using Euler transformation provided a lower-bound estimate of total TCR beta diversity. TCRdb ran its own pipeline on the public reads, namely fastp trimming at Q25 and MiXCR clone calling, and kept in-frame beta chains. Records with the same CDR3 protein are collapsed into one entry carrying the most frequent genes and DNA. These V and J calls derive from TCRdb rather than the authors' analysis. The sample table shows hundreds of thousands of distinct CDR3 sequences, and around 54% are seen once. The top ten hold roughly 34% of the sample.

Trimming costs V 5 bases and J 9 bases, and their ends lie 14 bases apart. The germline V gene sets CDR1 to SQVTM and CDR2 to ANQGSEA. The CDR3 sequence holds 12 residues, the cysteine and phenylalanine included. The entry retains the CDR3 DNA only, 36 bases that are in frame from base 1. This clonotype was obtained from a man aged 55-75 years in good health. Sequenced: blood. The chain was built from TRBV29-1 and TRBJ1-5, and perhaps TRBD1 as D gene, on 5 matching bases. The CDR3 in this case is CSVTDSSGPQHF. The DNA sequence follows: TGCAGCGTTACCGACAGCTCAGGGCCCCAGCATTTT.